Listed below are T cell receptor beta chains from one sample, sequenced in a study of cytomegalovirus exposure and HLA in healthy donors. Produced via immunoSEQ multiplex PCR; TCRdb's table is partial and in-frame only. The sample lists approximately 120,000 clones; roughly 86% were seen once. The material sequenced was PBMCs. Receptor source: a woman between 18 and 29 years old in good health and CMV-seronegative. The CDR3 runs from the conserved cysteine through the conserved F or W. A D gene is named only where the DNA matches it firmly. Size tells how often a clone was seen (once, few, many) or the class of an expanded clone, and some rows leave it out.

d_call: TRBD2
v_call: TRBV2
j_call: TRBJ2-3
clone_size: NA
cdr3_aa: CASSELWASGSLSADTQYF
cdr3_nt: TGTGCCAGCAGTGAATTATGGGCTAGCGGCTCCCTAAGCGCAGATACGCAGTATTTT

d_call: NA
v_call: TRBV7-9
j_call: TRBJ2-7
clone_size: NA
cdr3_aa: CASSFARAYEQYF
cdr3_nt: TGTGCCAGCAGCTTCGCGCGGGCCTACGAGCAGTACTTC

d_call: NA
v_call: TRBV15
j_call: TRBJ2-1
clone_size: NA
cdr3_aa: CATSRERGSYNEQFF
cdr3_nt: TGTGCCACCAGCAGAGAGCGGGGTTCCTACAATGAGCAGTTCTTC

d_call: NA
v_call: TRBV9
j_call: TRBJ1-3
clone_size: NA
cdr3_aa: CASSVQGSGNTIYF
cdr3_nt: TGTGCCAGCAGCGTTCAGGGCTCTGGAAACACCATATATTTT

d_call: NA
v_call: TRBV19
j_call: TRBJ2-5
clone_size: NA
cdr3_aa: CASRAGQETQYF
cdr3_nt: TGTGCCAGTAGGGCAGGGCAAGAGACCCAGTACTTC

d_call: TRBD2
v_call: TRBV30
j_call: TRBJ2-1
clone_size: NA
cdr3_aa: CAWNIAGVGNEQFF
cdr3_nt: TGTGCCTGGAACATAGCGGGAGTGGGAAATGAGCAGTTCTTC

d_call: TRBD2
v_call: TRBV19
j_call: TRBJ2-3
clone_size: NA
cdr3_aa: CASSIPSGGTTDTQYF
cdr3_nt: TGTGCCAGTAGTATTCCTAGCGGGGGGACCACAGATACGCAGTATTTT

d_call: TRBD1
v_call: TRBV7-2
j_call: TRBJ2-3
clone_size: NA
cdr3_aa: CASSLVGTGGPDTQYF
cdr3_nt: TGTGCCAGCAGCTTAGTAGGGACAGGGGGACCAGATACGCAGTATTTT

d_call: NA
v_call: TRBV7-8
j_call: TRBJ2-7
clone_size: once
cdr3_aa: CASSLGRGDFEQYF
cdr3_nt: TGTGCCAGCAGCTTAGGCAGGGGGGATTTCGAGCAGTACTTC

d_call: NA
v_call: TRBV6-1
j_call: TRBJ2-7
clone_size: once
cdr3_aa: CASNKASDLATYEQYF
cdr3_nt: TGTGCCAGCAATAAAGCCTCGGACCTAGCTACCTACGAGCAGTACTTC

d_call: NA
v_call: TRBV13
j_call: TRBJ2-3
clone_size: NA
cdr3_aa: CASSPKTTPERADTQYF
cdr3_nt: TGTGCCAGCAGCCCTAAAACGACCCCAGAGAGGGCAGATACGCAGTATTTT

d_call: NA
v_call: TRBV25-1
j_call: TRBJ2-3
clone_size: once
cdr3_aa: CASSEMKGLTDTQYF
cdr3_nt: TGTGCCAGCAGTGAAATGAAGGGGCTCACAGATACGCAGTATTTT

d_call: NA
v_call: TRBV19
j_call: TRBJ2-1
clone_size: NA
cdr3_aa: CASTKSPRGEQFF
cdr3_nt: TGTGCCAGTACTAAGAGCCCGCGCGGTGAGCAGTTCTTC

d_call: TRBD1
v_call: TRBV5-6
j_call: TRBJ1-4
clone_size: NA
cdr3_aa: CASRTGQGGEKLFF
cdr3_nt: TGTGCCAGCAGAACCGGACAGGGCGGGGAAAAACTGTTTTTT

d_call: TRBD1
v_call: TRBV19
j_call: TRBJ2-3
clone_size: NA
cdr3_aa: CASSTPGTGLQHTQYF
cdr3_nt: TGTGCCAGTAGTACCCCCGGGACAGGTTTACAGCATACGCAGTATTTT

d_call: NA
v_call: TRBV9
j_call: TRBJ2-6
clone_size: NA
cdr3_aa: CASSVAGSGANVLTF
cdr3_nt: TGTGCCAGCAGCGTAGCAGGCAGTGGGGCCAACGTCCTGACTTTC

d_call: NA
v_call: TRBV7-3
j_call: TRBJ2-1
clone_size: NA
cdr3_aa: CASSLTGGIKNEQFF
cdr3_nt: TGTGCCAGCAGCTTAACTGGGGGGATTAAGAATGAGCAGTTCTTC

d_call: TRBD2
v_call: TRBV9
j_call: TRBJ2-1
clone_size: NA
cdr3_aa: CASSVDSGSRREQFF
cdr3_nt: TGTGCCAGCAGCGTAGACAGCGGGAGCCGTAGGGAGCAGTTCTTC

d_call: NA
v_call: TRBV28
j_call: TRBJ2-2
clone_size: NA
cdr3_aa: CASSLGGLAGELFF
cdr3_nt: TGTGCCAGCAGTCTCGGGGGTTTGGCCGGGGAGCTGTTTTTT

d_call: NA
v_call: TRBV9
j_call: TRBJ2-7
clone_size: once
cdr3_aa: CASSAGDNYEQYF
cdr3_nt: TGTGCCAGCAGTGCAGGGGATAACTACGAGCAGTACTTC

d_call: NA
v_call: TRBV25-1
j_call: TRBJ2-3
clone_size: NA
cdr3_aa: CASSGRTADTQYF
cdr3_nt: TGTGCCAGCAGTGGGCGGACAGCAGATACGCAGTATTTT

d_call: NA
v_call: TRBV10-3
j_call: TRBJ2-1
clone_size: NA
cdr3_aa: CAIKGESYNEQFF
cdr3_nt: TGTGCCATCAAGGGAGAATCCTACAATGAGCAGTTCTTC

d_call: NA
v_call: TRBV6-5
j_call: TRBJ2-7
clone_size: NA
cdr3_aa: CASSILPRTNYEQYF
cdr3_nt: TGTGCCAGCAGTATCTTGCCCAGGACTAACTACGAGCAGTACTTC

d_call: NA
v_call: TRBV27
j_call: TRBJ2-4
clone_size: NA
cdr3_aa: CASRGAGGGENIQYF
cdr3_nt: TGTGCCAGCAGAGGGGCCGGCGGAGGGGAAAACATTCAGTACTTC

d_call: NA
v_call: TRBV30
j_call: TRBJ1-2
clone_size: once
cdr3_aa: CAWSGAGTAGGYTF
cdr3_nt: TGTGCCTGGAGTGGGGCCGGGACCGCGGGGGGCTACACCTTC

d_call: TRBD1
v_call: TRBV14
j_call: TRBJ2-6
clone_size: NA
cdr3_aa: CASSQVWTGRETGANVLTF
cdr3_nt: TGTGCCAGCAGCCAAGTTTGGACAGGGAGAGAAACTGGGGCCAACGTCCTGACTTTC

d_call: TRBD1
v_call: TRBV6-5
j_call: TRBJ1-1
clone_size: NA
cdr3_aa: CASSYQLDRVEAFF
cdr3_nt: TGTGCCAGCAGTTACCAACTCGACAGGGTCGAAGCTTTCTTT

d_call: NA
v_call: TRBV19
j_call: TRBJ2-7
clone_size: many
cdr3_aa: CASSIDLSRGVGEQYF
cdr3_nt: TGTGCCAGTAGTATAGATCTGAGCAGGGGCGTGGGGGAGCAGTACTTC